The entry that follows covers one T cell receptor (beta chain) sequence. Its antigen is undetermined. This sample is drawn from a study of CD8 T cells in Susac syndrome. Study results and caveats: The authors acknowledged that their TCR sequencing and HLA analysis involved a relatively small number of individuals.

When the RNA was reverse transcribed, random hexamers were used with an input of roughly 0.5 to 1 ug. The method of amplification for TCR beta CDR3 was immunoSEQ multiplex PCR, covering 54 Vbeta and 13 Jbeta. TCRdb called the immunoSEQ multiplex PCR reads again in MiXCR, with one record for every CDR3 protein. The table lists 160,000 or so distinct CDR3 sequences, about 94% of them singletons. The T cells that were sequenced for TCR beta were CD8+ and CD4+ cells from blood. In contrast to the negatively isolated CD8+ and CD4+ T cells, TEMRA cells were FACS-enriched. Input material: CD8+ T cells from PBMCs. This TCR was recovered from a human donor with multiple sclerosis.

The CDR3, as DNA: TGTGCCAGCAGTTTGTGGGGGGAGGATAGCTATGGCTACACCTTC. Translation: CASSLWGEDSYGYTF. This rearrangement joins TRBV12-3 or TRBV12-4 to TRBJ1-2; TRBD1 is a possible D gene (5 bases). Trimming removed 3 bases at V and 4 bases at J, with 15 bases between. The CDR3 is 15 amino acids.